The clone carrying this TCR beta chain was picked up a small number of times. Its antigen is not known. The data stem from a study of blood T cells in healthy people across ages. Study results and limitations: Strongly correlated with naive T cell percentage was TCR beta diversity.

The germline V and J ends were trimmed by 5 bases and 3 bases, with 10 bases remaining between them. This CDR3 has 14 residues. The V gene's germline CDR1 is SGHTA and CDR2 FQGNSA. A second PCR of 7 to 11 cycles used a sample-barcoded 5' primer and a J-beta primer mix. MiXCR, applied by TCRdb to the 5' RACE reads, yields one record per CDR3 protein. The profile shows 540,000 or so distinct CDR3 sequences, roughly 28% of them singletons. Material: blood. This receptor was identified in a woman in her sixties or seventies in good health. The gene calls are TRBV7-2 and TRBJ1-4; D unresolved. This CDR3 reads CASSPARANEKLFF. CDR3 nucleotide sequence: TGTGCCAGCAGCCCCGCCCGGGCTAATGAAAAACTGTTTTTT. Full variable domain (missing parts from reference TRBV7-2 and TRBJ1-4): GAGVSQSPSNKVTEKGKDVELRCDPISGHTALYWYRQSLGQGLEFLIYFQGNSAPDKSGLPSDRFSAERTGGSVSTLTIQRTQQEDSAVYLCASSPARANEKLFFGSGTQLSVL.